These 15 T cell receptor beta chains came from one sample sequenced in a study of T-cell reconstitution after alpha-beta-depleted transplantation in children. A library of TCRbeta sequences, prepared with unique molecular identifiers, was generated. TCRdb analysed the PCR reads with MiXCR anew, one entry per CDR3 protein. Here the sample spans roughly 350,000 distinct CDR3 sequences, approximately 10% being singletons. The source material was PBMCs from the stem cell graft donor, sampled from the stem cell graft. The receptors come from a human donor who donated a stem cell graft to a child with acute lymphoblastic leukemia.

The chain is built from TRBV5-1 and TRBJ1-2, with 7 bases fitting TRBD1. The germline CDR1 and CDR2 sequences are SGHRS and YFSETQ. This CDR3 is built from 14 residues. V lost 2 bases, J lost 4 bases, and 5 bases stayed unmatched. This CDR3 is CASSFITGAYGYTF. In DNA form, the CDR3 reads TGCGCCAGCAGCTTTATCACAGGGGCCTATGGCTACACCTTC. The full variable domain, with the rest looked up from reference TRBV5-1 and TRBJ1-2, is KAGVTQTPRYLIKTRGQQVTLSCSPISGHRSVSWYQQTPGQGLQFLFEYFSETQRNKGNFPGRFSGRQFSNSRSEMNVSTLELGDSALYLCASSFITGAYGYTFGSGTRLTVV.

CDR3 sequence: CASSLSRQVTSYEQYF. The CDR3 region has the DNA TGTGCCAGCAGTTTATCAAGACAGGTTACCTCCTACGAGCAGTACTTC. The V and J genes are TRBV27 and TRBJ2-7; the D gene is possibly TRBD1 (6 bases). The germline V and J ends were trimmed by 0 bases and 0 bases, with 12 bases remaining between them. This CDR3 has 16 residues. Germline CDR1 reads MNHEY; CDR2 reads SMNVEV (reference sequence).

This clonotype was found many times. The rearrangement links TRBV7-2 to TRBJ2-1; D remains unclear. Germline V gene sequence: CDR1 SGHTA, CDR2 FQGNSA. This CDR3 region has 14 residues. V was cut by 1 base and J by 4 bases, with 8 bases left in between. The CDR3 loop is CASSLEAGYNEQFF. CDR3 bases: TGTGCCAGCAGCTTAGAAGCAGGATACAATGAGCAGTTCTTC.

The rearrangement joins TRBV29-1 to TRBJ1-3; the D is unclear. Looked up from germline, CDR1 is SQVTM and CDR2 is ANQGSEA. The CDR3 sequence is 13 residues long. Trimming removed 6 bases at V and 7 bases at J, with 16 bases between. The CDR3 bases are TGCAGCGTCGCGTGGATGGATGGCAACACCATATATTTT. This encodes CSVAWMDGNTIYF.

This clonotype was detected only a few times. V gene TRBV2 combines with J gene TRBJ2-1; the match to TRBD2 covers 9 bases. Losses at the gene ends were 1 base for V and 8 bases for J; bases not matched to a gene: 9. This CDR3 spans 16 amino acids. The germline V gene encodes CDR1 SNHLY and CDR2 FYNNEI. The CDR3 sequence is CASSEGSSGSGYEQFF. CDR3 coding DNA: TGTGCCAGCAGTGAAGGCAGTAGCGGGAGTGGATATGAGCAGTTCTTC.

This clonotype was recorded at least ten times. V gene TRBV27 combines with J gene TRBJ2-5; the D gene is possibly TRBD2 (5 bases). This CDR3 has 14 residues. From germline, CDR1 is MNHEY and CDR2 SMNVEV (reference sequence). V lost 4 bases and J lost 0, with 9 bases in between. CDR3 nucleotides: TGTGCCAGCAGTTCCCCGGGGTACCAAGAGACCCAGTACTTC. Amino acid sequence: CASSSPGYQETQYF.

V is TRBV12-3 or TRBV12-4 and J is TRBJ2-5; the match to TRBD1 covers 7 bases. The trim removed 3 bases at V and 4 bases at J, leaving 8 bases unmatched. The CDR3 length is 15 residues. The CDR3 region is CASSFQTGKGETQYF. CDR3 nucleotide sequence: TGTGCCAGCAGTTTCCAGACAGGGAAGGGAGAGACCCAGTACTTC.

The rearrangement links TRBV23-1 to TRBJ1-5; TRBD1 aligns across 10 bases. TRBV23-1 is an ORF, and what it does is uncertain. Trimming took 5 bases from V and 3 from J; bases not matched to a gene: 13. The CDR3 is made up of 18 amino acids. CDR3 DNA sequence: TGCGCCAGCAGTTCCCAAACTGGGACAGGGGTTTTCAATCAGCCCCAGCATTTT. It codes for CASSSQTGTGVFNQPQHF.

The CDR3 loop reads CSARTMVNTEAFF. The CDR3 DNA reads TGCAGTGCTAGGACCATGGTGAACACTGAAGCTTTCTTT. The chain uses TRBV20-1 and TRBJ1-1; D gene ambiguous. The V end was cut by 3 bases, the J end by 0 bases, with 8 bases between. There are 13 residues in the CDR3. Germline V gives CDR1 DFQATT, CDR2 SNEGSKA (reference sequence).

This clonotype occurred many times. This chain links TRBV5-1 with TRBJ2-5; 12 bases line up with TRBD1. Germline V gene lookup returns CDR1 SGHRS and CDR2 YFSETQ. This CDR3 is 14 amino acids long. After removal of 4 bases from V and 4 bases from J, the junction contained 2 bases not matched to a gene. In DNA form, the CDR3 reads TGCGCCAGCAGCAGGGACAGGGGGCTAGAGACCCAGTACTTC. Its protein is CASSRDRGLETQYF. Together with reference TRBV5-1 and TRBJ2-5, the CDR3 gives the full variable domain: KAGVTQTPRYLIKTRGQQVTLSCSPISGHRSVSWYQQTPGQGLQFLFEYFSETQRNKGNFPGRFSGRQFSNSRSEMNVSTLELGDSALYLCASSRDRGLETQYFGPGTRLLVL.

This chain uses TRBV24-1 with TRBJ2-3, with D perhaps TRBD2 (7 bases). V lost 10 bases and J 0 bases, leaving 22 bases between the germline ends. This CDR3 has 17 residues. Germline V gives CDR1 KGHDR, CDR2 SFDVKD. The CDR3 loop reads CATRPGRGGPSTDTQYF. The CDR3 DNA sequence: TGTGCCACGCGACCAGGGCGCGGGGGCCCTAGCACAGATACGCAGTATTTT.

This clonotype has a handful of counts. The V and J genes are TRBV29-1 and TRBJ1-2; no definite D call. Germline CDR1 reads SQVTM; CDR2 reads ANQGSEA. The V and J ends lost 5 bases and 5 bases respectively, with 12 bases between them. CDR3 length: 12 residues. The CDR3 loop is CSVPEVGYGYTF. In DNA form, the CDR3 reads TGCAGCGTTCCCGAAGTGGGGTATGGCTACACCTTC.

This clonotype has just a few counts. The V and J genes are TRBV7-2 and TRBJ1-6, with TRBD1 matching over 7 bases. Per germline, CDR1 SGHTA and CDR2 FQGNSA. V dropped 3 bases and J dropped 2; count of bases not matched to a gene: 4. The CDR3 extends over 16 amino acids. CDR3 coding DNA: TGTGCCAGCAGCTTCCGACAGGGCCCCTATAATTCACCCCTCCACTTT. Its translation is CASSFRQGPYNSPLHF.

This clonotype was recorded a few times. The CDR3 spells CASSLRPSSYEQYF. The CDR3 DNA sequence: TGTGCCAGCAGCTTAAGGCCCAGCTCCTACGAGCAGTACTTC. V is TRBV7-2 and J is TRBJ2-7; D gene unclear. The CDR3 has 14 amino acids. The germline gives CDR1 SGHTA, CDR2 FQGNSA. V dropped 2 bases and J dropped 0 bases, with 8 bases sitting between them.

V and J are TRBV20-1 and TRBJ2-1, with 9 nucleotides matching TRBD2. Trimming took 0 bases from V and 8 from J; bases not matched to a gene: 5. CDR3 length: 14 amino acids. From germline, CDR1 is DFQATT and CDR2 SNEGSKA (reference sequence). CDR3 region: CSARDRREGDEQFF. The CDR3 DNA follows: TGCAGTGCTAGAGATCGGCGGGAGGGAGATGAGCAGTTCTTC.